A single T cell receptor (beta chain) is shown here with its context. Alongside a J-beta primer mix, a sample-barcoded 5' primer served in a second PCR lasting about 7 to 11 cycles. TCRdb redid the calling of the 5' RACE reads with MiXCR, one entry per CDR3 protein. The sample includes some 1,800,000 distinct CDR3 sequences, about two fifths of them seen just once. Healthy Caucasian individuals from Russia aged about 6 to 100 served as donors. The sample belongs to a study of blood T cells in healthy people across ages. V was clipped by 5 bases and J by 4 bases, with 29 bases between them. This CDR3 is 20 amino acids long.

V and J are TRBV12-3 or TRBV12-4 and TRBJ1-4; possibly TRBD1 for D (5 bases). The receptor was isolated from a human donor in good health. Sequenced sample: blood. The CDR3 region is CASSPIRRGLVQWNNEKLFF. For the CDR3, the DNA is TGTGCCAGCAGTCCAATAAGAAGGGGCCTTGTCCAATGGAATAATGAAAAACTGTTTTTT.